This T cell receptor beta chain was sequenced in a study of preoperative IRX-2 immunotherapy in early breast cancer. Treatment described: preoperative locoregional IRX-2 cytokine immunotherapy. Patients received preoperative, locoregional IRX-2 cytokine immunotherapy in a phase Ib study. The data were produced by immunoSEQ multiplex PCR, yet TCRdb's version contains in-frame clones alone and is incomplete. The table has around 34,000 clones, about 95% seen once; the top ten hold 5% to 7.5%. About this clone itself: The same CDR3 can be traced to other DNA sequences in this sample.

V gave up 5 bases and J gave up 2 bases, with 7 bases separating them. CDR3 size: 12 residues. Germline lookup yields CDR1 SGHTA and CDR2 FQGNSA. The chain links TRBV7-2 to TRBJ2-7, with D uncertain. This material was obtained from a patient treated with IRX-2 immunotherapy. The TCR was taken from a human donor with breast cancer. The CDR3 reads CASSRRTYEQYF. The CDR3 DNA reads TGTGCCAGCAGCCGACGGACCTACGAGCAGTACTTC.